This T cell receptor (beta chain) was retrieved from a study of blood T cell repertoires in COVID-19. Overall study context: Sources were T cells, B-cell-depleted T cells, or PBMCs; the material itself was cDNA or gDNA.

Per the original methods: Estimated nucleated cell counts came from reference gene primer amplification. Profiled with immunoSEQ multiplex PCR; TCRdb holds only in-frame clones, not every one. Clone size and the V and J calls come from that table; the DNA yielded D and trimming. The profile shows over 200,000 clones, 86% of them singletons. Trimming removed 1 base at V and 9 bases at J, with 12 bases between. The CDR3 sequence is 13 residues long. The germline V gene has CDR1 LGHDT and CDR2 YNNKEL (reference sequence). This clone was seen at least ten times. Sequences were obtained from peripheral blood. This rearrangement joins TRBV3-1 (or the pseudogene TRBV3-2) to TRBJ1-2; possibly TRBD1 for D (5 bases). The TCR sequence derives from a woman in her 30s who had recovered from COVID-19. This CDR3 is CASSQGQGRRYTF. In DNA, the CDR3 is TGTGCCAGCAGCCAAGGGCAGGGAAGGCGCTACACCTTC.